This note documents a single T cell receptor beta chain sequence. Its recognized antigen is unknown. No base-level quality is on record; no much larger clone is a single base apart. Whole blood was collected in K2EDTA tubes by collaborating institutions according to the institutions' own protocols. For TCRbeta analysis, collaborator samples were shipped as frozen whole blood, as isolated PBMCs, or as DNA extracted from either sample type. This sample was included in a study of blood T cell repertoires in COVID-19 (dated by TCRdb to 2020 to 2021). For the study in its entirety: Collaborator samples came from the United States, Italy and Spain and covered acute and convalescent phases of COVID-19. Samples came from the ongoing ImmuneRACE study (first 160 participants) plus 1,254 subjects from 6 global collaborators. Where HLA class I and class II types were available, the types were taken from metadata supplied by the sample provider, not from assay-based typing. The prospective study material was composed of cDNA or gDNA derived from T cells, B-cell-depleted T cells, or PBMCs. Deeply sampled blood TCRbeta repertoires from subjects exposed to, actively infected with, or recovered from COVID-19 were included in the dataset. A de-identified subject ID, COVID-19 status, age in years and sex were almost always included in the sample metadata. The repertoires were released in a freely available public database intended as a resource for research on the immune response to SARS-CoV-2.

TCRbeta CDR3 regions were amplified from genomic DNA using the immunoSEQ Assay, a bias-controlled multiplex PCR. Processing in the source paper ran as follows. The number of nucleated cells in each sample was estimated by amplification of reference gene primers within the assay. To quantify the absolute abundance of each unique TCRbeta CDR3 rearrangement, sequence reads were collapsed and filtered. For each sample, productive Simpson clonality was calculated as the square root of Simpson's diversity index across productive rearrangements. TCRdb re-hosts the immuneACCESS table, in-frame sequences only. Its copies lack some clones; in the studies checked, an unresolved V gene accounts for under half of them, and the cause for the rest is not known. The V and J calls and clone size are taken from that table; D and trimming were inferred from the DNA. For this sample there are approximately 120,000 clones; 70% to 85% appear just once. Jointly, the top ten make up 7.9% of the sample.

General findings and caveats noted by the study authors: Clinical and demographic metadata were provided uncurated, with the amount varying by source and participant.

Relative to germline, V is missing 6 bases and J is missing 7 bases, with 7 bases of the junction outside any gene match. Including cysteine and phenylalanine, the CDR3 has 14 amino acids. Of the read, only the CDR3 DNA is kept; its 42 bases are in frame from base 1. CDR1 and CDR2 (KGHSH, LQKENI) derive from the germline V gene. The V and J segments used are TRBV18 and TRBJ2-1, and TRBD2 aligns with 9 junction nucleotides. Material for sequencing was peripheral blood. The receptor comes from a woman older than 75 with active or convalescent COVID-19. The DNA sequence is as follows: TGTGCCAGCTCCCGAGCGGGAGGTGAAAATGAGCAGTTCTTC. It encodes CASSRAGGENEQFF.